Listed below are T cell receptor beta chains from one sample, sequenced in a study of identical twins. TCRdb reprocessed the 5' RACE reads with MiXCR, giving one entry per CDR3 protein. The sample consists of 210,000 or so distinct CDR3 sequences, 7.5% of them appearing once. The same specimen was also included in a second study, on yellow fever vaccine responses in identical twins.

The sequenced sample was memory (CD45RO+) T cells sorted from blood. Receptor source: a woman younger than 30 in good health. Both conserved end residues are part of each CDR3. A D gene is named only where the DNA matches it firmly. Expanded clones get a size class; other rows say once, few or many, or leave the size out.

size	V	D	J	DNA	CDR3
many	TRBV4-1	TRBD2	TRBJ2-2	TGCGCCAGCAGCCAAGAACGGGGACTAGTTGGTCCCGGGGAGCTGTTTTTT	CASSQERGLVGPGELFF
few	TRBV14	TRBD1	TRBJ2-7	TGTGCCAGCAGCCACCACCTGGGACAGGGGTTCTCCTACGAGCAGTACTTC	CASSHHLGQGFSYEQYF
few	TRBV20-1	.	TRBJ2-1	TGCAGTGCTAGGCGAAGGGTGGAGGGCTACAATGAGCAGTTCTTC	CSARRRVEGYNEQFF
many	TRBV20-1	TRBD1	TRBJ2-6	TGCAGTGCCAAGGACAGGGCTGGGGCCAACGTCCTGACTTTC	CSAKDRAGANVLTF
many	TRBV9	.	TRBJ2-7	TGTGCCAGCAGCGTACACCCCGGGGGAATTCGTCGCTACGAGCAGTACTTC	CASSVHPGGIRRYEQYF
few	TRBV12-3/TRBV12-4	.	TRBJ2-5	TGTGCCAGCAGTTTGGTTGGGGGGACCCAAGAGACCCAGTACTTC	CASSLVGGTQETQYF
many	TRBV29-1	.	TRBJ2-1	TGCAGCGTTGTTAAAGGGTTTAACTACAATGAGCAGTTCTTC	CSVVKGFNYNEQFF
many	TRBV5-1	TRBD1	TRBJ2-5	TGCGCCAGCAGCATTACAGGGGGAGAGACCCAGTACTTC	CASSITGGETQYF
many	TRBV11-1	TRBD2	TRBJ2-7	TGTGCCAGCAGCTTAACGGGACTAGTCACTGACGAGCAGTACTTC	CASSLTGLVTDEQYF
few	TRBV6-2/TRBV6-3	TRBD2	TRBJ2-5	TGTGCCAGCAGTTCCCCGGGACTAGCTCAGGAGACCCAGTACTTC	CASSSPGLAQETQYF
many	TRBV29-1	.	TRBJ2-3	TGCAGCGTTGAAAGGGGGACGAGGGGCACAGATACGCAGTATTTT	CSVERGTRGTDTQYF
many	TRBV25-1	.	TRBJ2-1	TGTGCCAGCAGTGGAGGGCTTGAGCAGTTCTTC	CASSGGLEQFF
many	TRBV12-3/TRBV12-4	TRBD1	TRBJ2-1	TGTGCCAGCAGTAAGGGGACAGGAGATGAGCAGTTCTTC	CASSKGTGDEQFF
many	TRBV7-9	.	TRBJ1-1	TGTGCCAGCAGCTTAGCGCTCGGGGGGACTGAAGCTTTCTTT	CASSLALGGTEAFF
many	TRBV21-1	.	TRBJ2-1	TGTGCCAGCAGCTCTCCCCGACAGGTCACCAATGAGCAGTTCTTC	CASSSPRQVTNEQFF
.	TRBV14	.	TRBJ2-1	TGTGCCAGCAGCCAAAACAGGAAACTGAATGAGCAGTTCTTC	CASSQNRKLNEQFF
.	TRBV27	TRBD1	TRBJ2-7	TGTGCCAGCAGTTACTACGAACAGGGGTCCCTCTCCTACGAGCAGTACTTC	CASSYYEQGSLSYEQYF
many	TRBV4-2	TRBD2	TRBJ2-5	TGTGCCAGCAGCCAAGATTCTAGCGGGGAACAAGAGACCCAGTACTTC	CASSQDSSGEQETQYF
many	TRBV7-2	.	TRBJ2-3	TGTGCCAGCAGCTTAGAGACTGCCACAGATACGCAGTATTTT	CASSLETATDTQYF
many	TRBV4-3	TRBD2	TRBJ2-5	TGCGCCAGCAGCCAAGATGGGACTACGACCCAGTACTTC	CASSQDGTTTQYF
few	TRBV27	.	TRBJ1-5	TGTGCCAGCAGTTTACGGCCAGTCATTGGCAATCAGCCCCAGCATTTT	CASSLRPVIGNQPQHF
many	TRBV5-1	TRBD1	TRBJ2-1	TGCGCCAGCAGCGTCGACGGACAGGCCCACAATGAGCAGTTCTTC	CASSVDGQAHNEQFF
.	TRBV29-1	.	TRBJ1-6	TGCAGCGTTGCCAGCTCCTATAATTCACCCCTCCACTTT	CSVASSYNSPLHF
.	TRBV5-1	TRBD2	TRBJ2-1	TGCGCCGGGGACGCGGGAGGGCAGGACAATGAGCAGTTCTTC	CAGDAGGQDNEQFF
.	TRBV3-1	.	TRBJ1-6	TGTGCCAGCAGCCAGGGGAACGGTCCGGAATCACCCCTCCACTTT	CASSQGNGPESPLHF
.	TRBV5-6	.	TRBJ2-5	TGTGCCAGCAGCTTGACGAGGAAGGCAGGCCAAGAGACCCAGTACTTC	CASSLTRKAGQETQYF
.	TRBV6-5	.	TRBJ2-5	TGTGCCAGCAGTTGCTCGACTGGGAAAGGCCAAGAGACCCAGTACTTC	CASSCSTGKGQETQYF
.	TRBV9	.	TRBJ2-5	TGTGCCAGCAGCGTTGATGGCAGCCCAAGGGAGACCCAGTACTTC	CASSVDGSPRETQYF
few	TRBV20-1	.	TRBJ1-1	TGCAGTGCCGCTAGGCGGACGGTGAACACTGAAGCTTTCTTT	CSAARRTVNTEAFF
many	TRBV5-1	TRBD1	TRBJ2-1	TGCGCCAGCAGCAAGCCGACAGGGTTCGATGAGCAGTTCTTC	CASSKPTGFDEQFF
many	TRBV27	TRBD2	TRBJ2-7	TGTGCCAGCAAGGGTCCGGCTAGCGGAAATTTCGTACGAGGCGAGCAGTACTTC	CASKGPASGNFVRGEQYF
many	TRBV10-3	.	TRBJ2-1	TGTGCCACCAAAGGGGGGGGCAATGAGCAGTTCTTC	CATKGGGNEQFF
many	TRBV4-2	.	TRBJ2-7	TGTGCCAGCAGCCAAGACCCGATGGTTGACGAGCAGTACTTC	CASSQDPMVDEQYF
few	TRBV28	.	TRBJ1-1	TGTGCCAGCAGTGGTGTAAGGGTCCTTAACACTGAAGCTTTCTTT	CASSGVRVLNTEAFF
many	TRBV12-3/TRBV12-4	.	TRBJ2-3	TGTGCCAGCAGTCCCCAGGGGGGAGATACGCAGTATTTT	CASSPQGGDTQYF
many	TRBV20-1	.	TRBJ2-3	TGCAGTGCTAGAGATCAAGGCTTTCGGGCAGATACGCAGTATTTT	CSARDQGFRADTQYF
.	TRBV20-1	TRBD2	TRBJ2-5	TGCAGTGCTAGAGCACTAGCGGGGGGGACCCAGTACTTC	CSARALAGGTQYF
.	TRBV30	TRBD1	TRBJ1-5	TGTGCCTGGAGCCGGGACAGGCTTTCTCCCCAGCATTTT	CAWSRDRLSPQHF
many	TRBV12-3/TRBV12-4	.	TRBJ2-7	TGTGCCAGCAGTCTTCACTGGAGCTCCTACGAGCAGTACTTC	CASSLHWSSYEQYF
few	TRBV15	TRBD1	TRBJ2-4	TGTGCCACCAGCAGAGATCTTACAGTTGGCCAGGGGGCGAGTCTGAAAAACATTCAGTACTTC	CATSRDLTVGQGASLKNIQYF
many	TRBV10-3	.	TRBJ1-3	TGTGCCATCAGTGACACGGGGGTAACTGGAAACACCATATATTTT	CAISDTGVTGNTIYF
many	TRBV20-1	TRBD1	TRBJ1-1	TGCAGTGCTAAACAGGGGGACACTGAAGCTTTCTTT	CSAKQGDTEAFF
many	TRBV5-1	.	TRBJ2-3	TGCGCCAGCAGCTTGGTCAGCGCTAGCACAGATACGCAGTATTTT	CASSLVSASTDTQYF
many	TRBV5-1	TRBD1	TRBJ1-6	TGCGCCAGCAGCTTGGGGGGACAGGGGGCTTCACCCCTCCACTTT	CASSLGGQGASPLHF
few	TRBV6-1	.	TRBJ1-4	TGTGCCAGCAGGGGACATGCAACTAATGAAAAACTGTTTTTT	CASRGHATNEKLFF
few	TRBV7-9	.	TRBJ2-5	TGTGCCAGCAGCTTATCCTTTCAAGAGACCCAGTACTTC	CASSLSFQETQYF
many	TRBV3-1	.	TRBJ2-1	TGTGCCAGCAGCCAAGGTGGTAGCGGAGACTACAATGAGCAGTTCTTC	CASSQGGSGDYNEQFF
many	TRBV6-4	TRBD2	TRBJ2-3	TGTGCCAGCAGTGATAGCGGGGGGGCCACAGATACGCAGTATTTT	CASSDSGGATDTQYF
.	TRBV19	.	TRBJ2-3	TGTGCCAGTCGGGAGTTGGGCACAGATACGCAGTATTTT	CASRELGTDTQYF
few	TRBV27	.	TRBJ2-5	TGTGCCAGCAGTTTATTTGGGTCCCAAGAGACCCAGTACTTC	CASSLFGSQETQYF
many	TRBV4-3	TRBD2	TRBJ2-1	TGCGCCAGCAGCCTAATCCCCGGGAGGGATGAGCAGTTCTTC	CASSLIPGRDEQFF
many	TRBV20-1	.	TRBJ2-1	TGCAGTGCTAGCCTGAATGAGCAGTTCTTC	CSASLNEQFF
.	TRBV7-9	.	TRBJ1-6	TGTGCCAGCAGCTACTGGGGCCGGGACTCACCCCTCCACTTT	CASSYWGRDSPLHF